This T cell receptor (beta chain) appears in the sequencing data of a study of blood T cell repertoires in COVID-19. Background on the study: Acute and convalescent COVID-19 samples came from the United States, Italy and Spain.

In its sample, this clone was seen a few times. Produced via immunoSEQ multiplex PCR; TCRdb's table is partial and in-frame only. The table has 130,000 or so clones, more than 60% seen once; the top ten hold around 16%. The CDR3 runs to 16 residues. V lost 2 bases and J lost 0; bases outside the gene matches: 1. CDR1 is MNHEY, CDR2 SMNVEV, per germline (reference sequence). The sequencing input was peripheral blood. The chain is built from TRBV27 and TRBJ2-2; 9 bases fit TRBD1. The receptor's source is a man aged 45-65 years with acute or convalescent COVID-19. The CDR3 protein is CASSLGTGPNTGELFF. DNA of the CDR3: TGTGCCAGCAGTTTAGGGACAGGGCCGAACACCGGGGAGCTGTTTTTT.